This TCR beta chain came from a study of cytomegalovirus exposure and HLA in healthy donors. Study as a whole: The roughly 120 validation repertoires matched the roughly 650 first-cohort repertoires in platform, a later analysis reported. Whole-study results and caveats: Many donors carried some public TCRs, although rarity characterized most TCR sequences. The authors listed around 150 TCR beta chains as cytomegalovirus-associated.

For this clone: The antigen remains undetermined.

Germline assignment: CDR1 LNHDA and CDR2 SQIVND (reference sequence). V lost 2 bases to trimming and J lost 2 bases, with 13 bases between them. The CDR3 runs 15 residues. Assay used: immunoSEQ multiplex PCR; TCRdb lists only in-frame clones, some missing. This table holds about 160,000 clones, 85% to 90% found once. The sample consisted of PBMCs. The receptor's source is a man aged 18 to 29 in good health and CMV-seronegative. This chain links TRBV19 with TRBJ2-7; perhaps TRBD1 as D (6 bases). CDR3 sequence (DNA): TGTGCCAGTAGTATATCAGGGGTGATCCCCTACGAGCAGTACTTC. This encodes CASSISGVIPYEQYF.